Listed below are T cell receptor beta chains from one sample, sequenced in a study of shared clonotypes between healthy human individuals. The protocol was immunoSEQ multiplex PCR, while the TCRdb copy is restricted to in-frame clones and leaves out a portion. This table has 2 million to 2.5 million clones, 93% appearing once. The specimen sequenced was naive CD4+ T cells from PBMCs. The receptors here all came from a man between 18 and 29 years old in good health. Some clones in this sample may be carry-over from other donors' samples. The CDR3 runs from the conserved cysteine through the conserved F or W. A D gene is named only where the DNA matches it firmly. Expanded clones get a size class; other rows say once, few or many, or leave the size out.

CDR3aa: CASDREYYGYTF
CDR3nt: TGTGCCAGTGACAGGGAATACTATGGCTACACCTTC
d_gene: TRBD1
v_gene: TRBV6-1
j_gene: TRBJ1-2
abundance: NA

CDR3aa: CASRTRQGQGMGYTF
CDR3nt: TGTGCCAGCAGGACCCGACAGGGCCAAGGGATGGGTTACACCTTC
d_gene: TRBD1
v_gene: TRBV6-5
j_gene: TRBJ1-2
abundance: NA

CDR3aa: CASSASGYEQFF
CDR3nt: TGTGCCAGCAGTGCATCAGGGTATGAGCAGTTCTTC
d_gene: NA
v_gene: TRBV6-4
j_gene: TRBJ2-1
abundance: NA

CDR3aa: CASSVGWGTNTEAFF
CDR3nt: TGTGCCAGCAGCGTGGGATGGGGGACGAACACTGAAGCTTTCTTT
d_gene: NA
v_gene: TRBV9
j_gene: TRBJ1-1
abundance: NA

CDR3aa: CASSLDSAKNIQYF
CDR3nt: TGCGCCAGCAGCTTGGACAGTGCCAAAAACATTCAGTACTTC
d_gene: NA
v_gene: TRBV5-1
j_gene: TRBJ2-4
abundance: NA

CDR3aa: CASSWDGGLGGGYNEQFF
CDR3nt: TGTGCCAGCAGTTGGGACGGAGGACTAGGGGGGGGTTACAATGAGCAGTTCTTC
d_gene: NA
v_gene: TRBV2
j_gene: TRBJ2-1
abundance: NA

CDR3aa: CASSLAAGSYNEQFF
CDR3nt: TGCGCCAGCAGCTTGGCTGCCGGCTCCTACAATGAGCAGTTCTTC
d_gene: NA
v_gene: TRBV5-1
j_gene: TRBJ2-1
abundance: NA

CDR3aa: CAISRVSLNNEQFF
CDR3nt: TGTGCCATCAGCCGCGTCAGTCTAAACAATGAGCAGTTCTTC
d_gene: NA
v_gene: TRBV10-3
j_gene: TRBJ2-1
abundance: NA

CDR3aa: CASIQQGRSYEQYF
CDR3nt: TGTGCCAGCATCCAACAGGGAAGATCCTACGAGCAGTACTTC
d_gene: NA
v_gene: TRBV2
j_gene: TRBJ2-7
abundance: NA

CDR3aa: CASSRGGDYEQYF
CDR3nt: TGTGCCAGCAGCCGGGGGGGAGATTACGAGCAGTACTTC
d_gene: TRBD2
v_gene: TRBV28
j_gene: TRBJ2-7
abundance: NA

CDR3aa: CASSQDWLAGVRFF
CDR3nt: TGCGCCAGCAGCCAAGACTGGCTAGCGGGAGTCCGGTTCTTC
d_gene: TRBD2
v_gene: TRBV4-3
j_gene: TRBJ2-1
abundance: NA

CDR3aa: CASRTGTANTGELFF
CDR3nt: TGTGCCAGCAGAACCGGGACAGCGAACACCGGGGAGCTGTTTTTT
d_gene: TRBD1
v_gene: TRBV19
j_gene: TRBJ2-2
abundance: NA

CDR3aa: CASSYSGTGGFQYF
CDR3nt: TGTGCCAGCAGTTACTCCGGGACAGGGGGTTTTCAGTACTTC
d_gene: TRBD1
v_gene: TRBV6-5
j_gene: TRBJ2-4
abundance: NA

CDR3aa: CASSRRGAGLNEQFF
CDR3nt: TGTGCCAGCAGCAGGAGGGGAGCGGGACTCAATGAGCAGTTCTTC
d_gene: TRBD2
v_gene: TRBV7-2
j_gene: TRBJ2-1
abundance: NA

CDR3aa: CASSLPVSGANVLTF
CDR3nt: TGTGCCAGCAGCTTACCAGTCTCTGGGGCCAACGTCCTGACTTTC
d_gene: NA
v_gene: TRBV7-9
j_gene: TRBJ2-6
abundance: NA

CDR3aa: CASSPKGDSGRSYEQYF
CDR3nt: TGTGCCAGCTCACCGAAGGGGGATAGCGGGAGAAGCTACGAGCAGTACTTC
d_gene: TRBD2
v_gene: TRBV18
j_gene: TRBJ2-7
abundance: NA

CDR3aa: CASSDLIVRKYGYTF
CDR3nt: TGTGCCAGCAGCGATCTAATCGTTAGGAAGTATGGCTACACCTTC
d_gene: NA
v_gene: TRBV28
j_gene: TRBJ1-2
abundance: NA

CDR3aa: CASSEGGLLGWVQYF
CDR3nt: TGCGCCAGCAGTGAGGGGGGGCTTCTCGGCTGGGTGCAGTACTTC
d_gene: NA
v_gene: TRBV10-2
j_gene: TRBJ2-7
abundance: NA

CDR3aa: CASTPRGGLHQPQHF
CDR3nt: TGTGCCAGCACCCCCCGGGGGGGCCTGCATCAGCCCCAGCATTTT
d_gene: NA
v_gene: TRBV28
j_gene: TRBJ1-5
abundance: NA

CDR3aa: CASSAGRRNTEAFF
CDR3nt: TGTGCCAGCAGCGCAGGACGGAGAAACACTGAAGCTTTCTTT
d_gene: NA
v_gene: TRBV11-1
j_gene: TRBJ1-1
abundance: NA

CDR3aa: CASRPGGELTGANVLTF
CDR3nt: TGTGCCAGCAGGCCCGGGGGGGAATTGACTGGGGCCAACGTCCTGACTTTC
d_gene: TRBD2
v_gene: TRBV5-4
j_gene: TRBJ2-6
abundance: NA

CDR3aa: CASSGSGVYGYTF
CDR3nt: TGTGCCAGCAGTGGCTCAGGGGTTTATGGCTACACCTTC
d_gene: NA
v_gene: TRBV6-1
j_gene: TRBJ1-2
abundance: NA

CDR3aa: CAISEGQPYGYTF
CDR3nt: TGTGCCATCAGTGAGGGACAGCCCTATGGCTACACCTTC
d_gene: NA
v_gene: TRBV10-3
j_gene: TRBJ1-2
abundance: NA

CDR3aa: CASSFPPGQVRDTQYF
CDR3nt: TGTGCCAGCAGTTTCCCGCCGGGACAGGTTAGAGATACGCAGTATTTT
d_gene: TRBD1
v_gene: TRBV7-2
j_gene: TRBJ2-3
abundance: NA

CDR3aa: CASSVQGANTEAFF
CDR3nt: TGTGCCAGCAGCGTTCAGGGGGCGAACACTGAAGCTTTCTTT
d_gene: TRBD1
v_gene: TRBV9
j_gene: TRBJ1-1
abundance: NA

CDR3aa: CASSLSSGSPTDTQYF
CDR3nt: TGTGCCAGCAGCTTGTCCAGCGGGAGTCCAACAGATACGCAGTATTTT
d_gene: TRBD2
v_gene: TRBV5-4
j_gene: TRBJ2-3
abundance: NA

CDR3aa: CASSSDRGPGTIYF
CDR3nt: TGTGCCAGCAGCTCGGACAGGGGGCCAGGCACCATATATTTT
d_gene: TRBD1
v_gene: TRBV7-2
j_gene: TRBJ1-3
abundance: once

CDR3aa: CASSLTRLADTQYF
CDR3nt: TGTGCCAGCAGCTTAACACGGCTTGCAGATACGCAGTATTTT
d_gene: NA
v_gene: TRBV7-3
j_gene: TRBJ2-3
abundance: NA

CDR3aa: CASKRKGGMVSYEQYF
CDR3nt: TGTGCCAGCAAACGGAAGGGGGGCATGGTCTCCTACGAGCAGTACTTC
d_gene: NA
v_gene: TRBV27
j_gene: TRBJ2-7
abundance: once

CDR3aa: CASSYTGTGVYEQYF
CDR3nt: TGTGCCAGCAGTTATACCGGGACAGGGGTTTACGAGCAGTACTTC
d_gene: TRBD1
v_gene: TRBV6-5
j_gene: TRBJ2-7
abundance: NA

CDR3aa: CASSLKQGAGTGELFF
CDR3nt: TGTGCCAGCAGTTTGAAGCAGGGGGCGGGCACCGGGGAGCTGTTTTTT
d_gene: TRBD1
v_gene: TRBV28
j_gene: TRBJ2-2
abundance: NA

CDR3aa: CASSPGQGTYGYTF
CDR3nt: TGTGCCAGCAGCCCAGGGCAGGGAACCTATGGCTACACCTTC
d_gene: NA
v_gene: TRBV7-9
j_gene: TRBJ1-2
abundance: NA

CDR3aa: CASSLARGSSYEQYF
CDR3nt: TGTGCCAGCAGCTTGGCAAGGGGGAGCTCCTACGAGCAGTACTTC
d_gene: NA
v_gene: TRBV5-4
j_gene: TRBJ2-7
abundance: NA

CDR3aa: CASSFGRTGLYEQYF
CDR3nt: TGTGCCAGCAGTTTTGGGAGGACAGGGCTTTACGAGCAGTACTTC
d_gene: TRBD1
v_gene: TRBV27
j_gene: TRBJ2-7
abundance: NA

CDR3aa: CASSLLGGGNQPQHF
CDR3nt: TGTGCCAGCAGTTTATTGGGGGGGGGCAATCAGCCCCAGCATTTT
d_gene: NA
v_gene: TRBV28
j_gene: TRBJ1-5
abundance: NA

CDR3aa: CASSEGVQSFKFNQPQHF
CDR3nt: TGTGCCAGCAGCGAAGGCGTACAGTCCTTTAAATTCAATCAGCCCCAGCATTTT
d_gene: NA
v_gene: TRBV6-1
j_gene: TRBJ1-5
abundance: NA

CDR3aa: CASSLNNRGLGNTEAFF
CDR3nt: TGCGCCAGCAGCTTGAATAACAGGGGGCTTGGGAACACTGAAGCTTTCTTT
d_gene: TRBD1
v_gene: TRBV5-1
j_gene: TRBJ1-1
abundance: NA

CDR3aa: CASSLDGKADIQYF
CDR3nt: TGCGCCAGCAGCTTGGATGGCAAGGCGGACATTCAGTACTTC
d_gene: NA
v_gene: TRBV5-1
j_gene: TRBJ2-4
abundance: NA

CDR3aa: CASSEFSGSNEQFF
CDR3nt: TGCGCCAGCAGTGAGTTTAGCGGGAGCAATGAGCAGTTCTTC
d_gene: TRBD2
v_gene: TRBV10-1
j_gene: TRBJ2-1
abundance: NA

CDR3aa: CASSQVRNTEAFF
CDR3nt: TGTGCCAGCAGCCAAGTAAGGAACACTGAAGCTTTCTTT
d_gene: NA
v_gene: TRBV4-2
j_gene: TRBJ1-1
abundance: NA

CDR3aa: CASSLSRVGAFF
CDR3nt: TGTGCCAGCAGCTTGTCCAGGGTCGGAGCTTTCTTT
d_gene: NA
v_gene: TRBV5-6
j_gene: TRBJ1-1
abundance: few

CDR3aa: CASSLRGDSVLAGYTF
CDR3nt: TGCGCCAGCAGCTTGCGAGGGGACAGTGTCCTGGCTGGCTACACCTTC
d_gene: TRBD1
v_gene: TRBV5-1
j_gene: TRBJ1-2
abundance: NA

CDR3aa: CASSSWDRGNTEAFF
CDR3nt: TGTGCCAGCAGTTCGTGGGACAGGGGAAACACTGAAGCTTTCTTT
d_gene: TRBD1
v_gene: TRBV6-6
j_gene: TRBJ1-1
abundance: few

CDR3aa: CASSGGGQSPGYTF
CDR3nt: TGTGCCAGCAGTGGAGGAGGACAGTCCCCTGGCTACACCTTC
d_gene: NA
v_gene: TRBV2
j_gene: TRBJ1-2
abundance: NA

CDR3aa: CASSLSTQFLDTQYF
CDR3nt: TGCGCCAGCAGCCTTTCCACCCAATTTCTGGATACGCAGTATTTT
d_gene: NA
v_gene: TRBV5-1
j_gene: TRBJ2-3
abundance: NA

CDR3aa: CASSLGQVYGYTF
CDR3nt: TGTGCCAGCAGCCTGGGACAGGTCTATGGCTACACCTTC
d_gene: TRBD1
v_gene: TRBV7-9
j_gene: TRBJ1-2
abundance: NA

CDR3aa: CASSVGLRGSTGDTGELFF
CDR3nt: TGTGCCAGCAGCGTAGGCCTCCGGGGTTCGACAGGGGACACCGGGGAGCTGTTTTTT
d_gene: TRBD1
v_gene: TRBV7-2
j_gene: TRBJ2-2
abundance: NA

CDR3aa: CASSFEVVWETQYF
CDR3nt: TGTGCCAGCAGTTTCGAGGTTGTTTGGGAGACCCAGTACTTC
d_gene: NA
v_gene: TRBV28
j_gene: TRBJ2-5
abundance: NA

CDR3aa: CASSLVMGMAYF
CDR3nt: TGTGCCAGCAGCTTAGTAATGGGAATGGCGTACTTC
d_gene: NA
v_gene: TRBV7-3
j_gene: TRBJ2-7
abundance: once

CDR3aa: CAISSTSGDSSYEQYF
CDR3nt: TGTGCCATCAGCTCCACGTCGGGGGACAGCTCCTACGAGCAGTACTTC
d_gene: NA
v_gene: TRBV10-3
j_gene: TRBJ2-7
abundance: NA

CDR3aa: CASSFRVGEKLFF
CDR3nt: TGTGCCAGCAGTTTTAGGGTAGGGGAAAAACTGTTTTTT
d_gene: NA
v_gene: TRBV28
j_gene: TRBJ1-4
abundance: NA

CDR3aa: CASESPRVGYTF
CDR3nt: TGTGCCAGCGAAAGTCCCAGGGTAGGCTACACCTTC
d_gene: NA
v_gene: TRBV6-1
j_gene: TRBJ1-2
abundance: NA

CDR3aa: CASSYGSLAYNEQFF
CDR3nt: TGTGCCAGCAGTTACGGGTCCCTGGCCTACAATGAGCAGTTCTTC
d_gene: NA
v_gene: TRBV6-5
j_gene: TRBJ2-1
abundance: NA

CDR3aa: CASSDDDRGPRELFF
CDR3nt: TGTGCCAGCAGTGACGACGACAGGGGGCCAAGGGAGCTGTTTTTT
d_gene: TRBD1
v_gene: TRBV25-1
j_gene: TRBJ2-2
abundance: NA